This is a list of T cell receptor beta chains from one sample in a study of OX40 agonist ivuxolimab in advanced cancers. Some clones are missing from TCRdb's copy, which holds only in-frame ones; the method was immunoSEQ multiplex PCR. The table includes around 110,000 clones, 90% detected once. Here the sequenced sample was CD4+ or CD8+ T cells sorted from blood, taken in a trial of the OX40 agonist ivuxolimab. These receptors came from an adult with an advanced solid tumor such as melanoma, head and neck, liver or kidney cancer. The CDR3 runs from the conserved cysteine through the conserved F or W. D genes are given only for firm matches. Clone sizes are given selectively: once, few, many, or a class where the clone is expanded.

V gene	J gene	D gene	clone size	CDR3 DNA	CDR3 protein
TRBV4-3	TRBJ2-2	.	.	TGCGCCAGCAGCCTCGGGGTCTTTTCCGCCGTAGAGCTGTTTTTT	CASSLGVFSAVELFF
TRBV5-1	TRBJ1-1	.	.	TGCGCCAGCAGCTTTGGAGGGGCGGGGGACACTGAAGCTTTCTTT	CASSFGGAGDTEAFF
TRBV2	TRBJ2-1	.	.	TGTGCCAGCAACCGAGACCCCAACAATGAGCAGTTCTTC	CASNRDPNNEQFF
TRBV10-3	TRBJ2-2	.	.	TGTGCCACCCAAAAGTGGCAGGGAAACACCGGGGAGCTGTTTTTT	CATQKWQGNTGELFF
TRBV28	TRBJ1-2	TRBD1	.	TGTGCCAGCAGGCTGGGACAGGGAGTTGGCTACACCTTC	CASRLGQGVGYTF
TRBV30	TRBJ1-1	.	.	TGTGCCTGGAGTGTACTCAGGGACACTGAAGCTTTCTTT	CAWSVLRDTEAFF
TRBV28	TRBJ1-5	.	once	TGTGCCAGCAGTTTATTGAGTCAGCCCCAGCATTTT	CASSLLSQPQHF
TRBV28	TRBJ1-1	.	.	TGTGCCAGCAGTTTATTAGGGCTCACTGAAGCTTTCTTT	CASSLLGLTEAFF
TRBV4-1	TRBJ1-2	.	.	TGCGCCAGCAGCCAAGGAATGGCAACGGGGAATAGGGATGGCTACACCTTC	CASSQGMATGNRDGYTF
TRBV10-2	TRBJ1-1	.	.	TGCGCCAGCACTGGGACCACTGAAGCTTTCTTT	CASTGTTEAFF
TRBV7-3	TRBJ2-7	TRBD2	.	TGTGCCAGCAGCTTAAGTAGCGGGGAGACCTACGAGCAGTACTTC	CASSLSSGETYEQYF
TRBV6-5	TRBJ1-2	TRBD1	.	TGTGCCAGCAGTCCCGGGACAGTCGCCTTCAGTGGCTACACCTTC	CASSPGTVAFSGYTF
TRBV6-6	TRBJ1-3	.	.	TGTGCCAGCCAACCCCTTACTTTCTCTGGAAACACCATATATTTT	CASQPLTFSGNTIYF
TRBV28	TRBJ1-5	.	.	TGTGCCAGCAGTCCTACAGGGACGGGCAATCAGCCCCAGCATTTT	CASSPTGTGNQPQHF
TRBV7-2	TRBJ2-2	.	.	TGTGCCAGCAGCTTAGTTGGTGGGGCCGGGGAGCTGTTTTTT	CASSLVGGAGELFF
TRBV29-1	TRBJ1-2	.	.	TGCAGCGTCGGTGGGCGGCGAGACGGCTATGGCTACACCTTC	CSVGGRRDGYGYTF
TRBV6-4	TRBJ2-3	TRBD2	.	TGTGCCAGCAGTGACCAAGGACTAGCGGGTGCTAGCACAGATACGCAGTATTTT	CASSDQGLAGASTDTQYF
TRBV7-2	TRBJ1-1	.	.	TGTGCCAGCAGCTCTCGTGCAGTTGCGACACACACTGAAGCTTTCTTT	CASSSRAVATHTEAFF
TRBV19	TRBJ1-5	.	.	TGTGCCAGTAGCCCGCCCGGCGGCAATCAGCCCCAGCATTTT	CASSPPGGNQPQHF
TRBV30	TRBJ1-4	.	.	TGTGCCTGCCATCGGGCAGTGAGTGAAAAACTGTTTTTT	CACHRAVSEKLFF
TRBV27	TRBJ1-5	.	.	TGTGCCAGCAGTTTGGGAAGGAGCAATCAGCCCCAGCATTTT	CASSLGRSNQPQHF
TRBV5-1	TRBJ2-3	TRBD2	.	TGCGCCAGCAGCTTGGCCGGGGCTAGCGGGGGGAGAGGAGATACGCAGTATTTT	CASSLAGASGGRGDTQYF
TRBV18	TRBJ1-4	.	.	TGTGCCAGCTCAGACACTGCAACTAATGAAAAACTGTTTTTT	CASSDTATNEKLFF
TRBV2	TRBJ2-2	.	few	TGTGCCAGCAGTGAAATCTCTCGCGGGGAGCTGTTTTTT	CASSEISRGELFF
TRBV7-2	TRBJ2-6	TRBD2	.	TGTGCCAGCAGCTTAGTGTCACAGCGGGGCGGGGCCAACGTCCTGACTTTC	CASSLVSQRGGANVLTF
TRBV7-2	TRBJ2-3	TRBD2	.	TGTGCCAGCAGCTCCTGGGCTAGCGGGGGTTATACGCAGTATTTT	CASSSWASGGYTQYF
TRBV19	TRBJ2-1	.	.	TGTGCCAGTATCGGGGGGACAGGCTCCTACAATGAGCAGTTCTTC	CASIGGTGSYNEQFF
TRBV28	TRBJ2-1	.	.	TGTGCCAGCAGACCCGCGGGGAGCTCCTACAATGAGCAGTTCTTC	CASRPAGSSYNEQFF
TRBV28	TRBJ2-5	.	.	TGTGCCAGCAGCCCCTGGGAGACCCAGTACTTC	CASSPWETQYF
TRBV6-5	TRBJ2-7	.	.	TGTGCCAGCAGTGGAACTGACAGGCGCGAGCAGTACTTC	CASSGTDRREQYF
TRBV7-9	TRBJ2-3	TRBD2	.	TGTGCCTTCGGTGGGGTCGCGGGGGGCACAGATACGCAGTATTTT	CAFGGVAGGTDTQYF
TRBV5-6	TRBJ1-1	.	.	TGTGCCAGCAGCCCAAGTTGGGGGAACACTGAAGCTTTCTTT	CASSPSWGNTEAFF
TRBV6-1	TRBJ2-3	TRBD1	.	TGTGCCAGCAGCCTTGGGACAGGGAGTTCAGATACGCAGTATTTT	CASSLGTGSSDTQYF
TRBV7-6	TRBJ2-3	TRBD2	.	TGTGCCAGCAGCGGCTTAGCGGGGGCTAGCACAGATACGCAGTATTTT	CASSGLAGASTDTQYF
TRBV27	TRBJ2-5	.	.	TGTGCCAGCAGTTTCAGGACACCTCAAGAGACCCAGTACTTC	CASSFRTPQETQYF
TRBV27	TRBJ2-2	.	once	TGTGCCAGCAGTTTGAAGGGAGGAGACACCGGGGAGCTGTTTTTT	CASSLKGGDTGELFF
TRBV6-6	TRBJ2-7	TRBD1	.	TGTGCCAGCAGCAGGGACAGCCTCTACGAGCAGTACTTC	CASSRDSLYEQYF
TRBV30	TRBJ2-3	.	.	TGTGCCTGGAGCCCCCGGGGGACAGATACGCAGTATTTT	CAWSPRGTDTQYF
TRBV4-3	TRBJ1-2	.	.	TGCGCCAGCAGCCAAGAAGGGGCGCCCTATGGCTACACCTTC	CASSQEGAPYGYTF
TRBV27	TRBJ2-3	TRBD1	.	TGTGCCAGCAGTTCGGGGCAGGGGGCAAGGGATACGCAGTATTTT	CASSSGQGARDTQYF
TRBV27	TRBJ1-2	.	.	TGTGCCAGCAGCCGTACAGGGCTGCGAGGCTACACCTTC	CASSRTGLRGYTF
TRBV9	TRBJ2-1	.	.	TGTGCCAGCAGCGTAGAAGGGGACGCCACCTACAATGAGCAGTTCTTC	CASSVEGDATYNEQFF
TRBV6-4	TRBJ2-2	.	.	TGTGCCAGCAGTCCCGGACAGGGAGGGTTTTCCGGGGAGCTGTTTTTT	CASSPGQGGFSGELFF
TRBV2	TRBJ2-7	TRBD1	.	TGTGCCAGCAGTGGGGACAGCAGACCTGATGAGCAGTACTTC	CASSGDSRPDEQYF
TRBV11-2	TRBJ2-7	TRBD1	.	TGTGCCAGCAGCTCGATTACAGGGGCCTACGAGCAGTACTTC	CASSSITGAYEQYF
TRBV7-2	TRBJ1-6	.	.	TGTGCCAGCACCTTATCGCGGGGGAGCAGTTCACCCCTCCACTTT	CASTLSRGSSSPLHF
TRBV13	TRBJ2-5	TRBD1	few	TGTGCCAGCAGCCCAAGGGACAGCGTCCAAGAGACCCAGTACTTC	CASSPRDSVQETQYF
TRBV4-3	TRBJ2-1	.	.	TGCGCCAGCAGCCAAGATGTAGCAGGGAGCTCCTACAATGAGCAGTTCTTC	CASSQDVAGSSYNEQFF
TRBV4-1	TRBJ2-3	.	.	TGCGCCAGCAGCCAAGCCAGGGCAGATACGCAGTATTTT	CASSQARADTQYF
TRBV5-4	TRBJ1-2	.	.	TGTGCCAGCAGCATACCCGGACAGCATAACTATGGCTACACCTTC	CASSIPGQHNYGYTF
TRBV29-1	TRBJ1-1	.	.	TGCAGCGTTGAACCCCAGGGAATCACTGAAGCTTTCTTT	CSVEPQGITEAFF
TRBV7-8	TRBJ1-5	.	.	TGTGCCAGCAGCTTCTTACGGGTTCCCGGGATTCAGCCCCAGCATTTT	CASSFLRVPGIQPQHF
TRBV29-1	TRBJ1-4	TRBD1	.	TGCAGCGTTAACAGGGGGATAGATGAAAAACTGTTTTTT	CSVNRGIDEKLFF
TRBV25-1	TRBJ1-5	.	.	TGTGCCAGCAGTGAAGGTGGGCAGTTCAATCAGCCCCAGCATTTT	CASSEGGQFNQPQHF